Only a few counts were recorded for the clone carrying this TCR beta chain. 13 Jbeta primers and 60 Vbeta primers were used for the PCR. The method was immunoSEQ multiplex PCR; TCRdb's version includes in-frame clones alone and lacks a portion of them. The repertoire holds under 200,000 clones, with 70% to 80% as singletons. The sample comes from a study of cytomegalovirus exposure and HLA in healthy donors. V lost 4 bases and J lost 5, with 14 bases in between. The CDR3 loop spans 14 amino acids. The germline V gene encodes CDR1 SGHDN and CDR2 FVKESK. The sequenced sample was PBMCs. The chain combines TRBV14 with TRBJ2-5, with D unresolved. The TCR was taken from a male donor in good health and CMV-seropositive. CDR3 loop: CASSPWLVGETQYF. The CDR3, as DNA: TGTGCCAGCAGCCCTTGGCTAGTCGGGGAGACCCAGTACTTC.